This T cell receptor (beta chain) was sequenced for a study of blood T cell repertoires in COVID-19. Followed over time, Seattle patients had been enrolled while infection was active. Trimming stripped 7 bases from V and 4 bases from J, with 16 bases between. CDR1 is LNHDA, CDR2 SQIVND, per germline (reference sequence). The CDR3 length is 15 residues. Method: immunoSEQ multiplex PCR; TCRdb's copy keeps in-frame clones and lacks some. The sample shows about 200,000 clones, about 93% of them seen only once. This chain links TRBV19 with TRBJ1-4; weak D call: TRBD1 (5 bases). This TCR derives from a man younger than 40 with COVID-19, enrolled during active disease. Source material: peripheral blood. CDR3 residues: CASTPGGRVNEKLFF. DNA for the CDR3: TGTGCCAGTACCCCCGGTGGCAGGGTTAATGAAAAACTGTTTTTT. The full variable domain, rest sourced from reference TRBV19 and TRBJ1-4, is DGGITQSPKYLFRKEGQNVTLSCEQNLNHDAMYWYRQDPGQGLRLIYYSQIVNDFQKGDIAEGYSVSREKKESFPLTVTSAQKNPTAFYLCASTPGGRVNEKLFFGSGTQLSVL.